This T cell receptor beta chain is from a study of cytomegalovirus exposure and HLA in healthy donors. Across the study: Earlier findings included some 120 million unique TCR beta sequences obtained from about 179 million T cells.

About this clone itself: Its antigen is as yet unknown.

The PCR contained 60 Vbeta and 13 Jbeta primers. Some clones are missing from TCRdb's copy, which holds only in-frame ones; the method was immunoSEQ multiplex PCR. The sample shows around 67,000 clones, about four fifths of them seen only once. Germline V CDR1 and CDR2: SGHRS, YFSETQ. V lost 7 bases to trimming and J lost 0 bases, with 17 bases between them. The CDR3 has 16 residues. Participants comprised healthy donors of bone marrow. General study points: V- and J-gene trimming in TCR beta was tied to a missense DCLRE1C variant by an analysis performed later. CMV antigen specificity was confirmed in vitro for three CMV-associated chains.

The TCR originated in a man aged 18-30 years in good health and CMV-seropositive. This chain uses TRBV5-1 with TRBJ2-1; tentatively, D is TRBD1 (6 bases). The sequencing input was PBMCs. The CDR3 loop reads CASRSTGQSSYNEQFF. As DNA, the CDR3 is TGCGCCAGCCGATCAACAGGGCAGAGCTCCTACAATGAGCAGTTCTTC. Together with reference TRBV5-1 and TRBJ2-1, the CDR3 gives the full variable domain: KAGVTQTPRYLIKTRGQQVTLSCSPISGHRSVSWYQQTPGQGLQFLFEYFSETQRNKGNFPGRFSGRQFSNSRSEMNVSTLELGDSALYLCASRSTGQSSYNEQFFGPGTRLTVL.